Each of the 22 T cell receptor beta chains below was sequenced from the same sample in a study of long-term antiretroviral therapy in people with HIV. The immunoSEQ assay was v3.0, run at survey level. Sequencing was performed with immunoSEQ multiplex PCR; in TCRdb, only in-frame clones are kept and a portion is missing. The table has just over 15,000 clones, just under 85% seen once. Here the sequenced sample was unsorted PBMCs, taken just before starting antiretroviral therapy. Source of these receptors: a man aged 35 to 55 with HIV.

The chain uses TRBV6-5 and TRBJ2-1, with D possibly TRBD2 on 6 matching bases. Germline assignment: CDR1 MNHEY and CDR2 SVGAGI. This CDR3 has 15 amino acids. Trimming left V 2 bases short and J 10 bases short, with 18 bases between. The CDR3 spells CASSYGILAQSEQFF. CDR3 in DNA: TGTGCCAGCAGTTACGGGATACTAGCCCAGAGCGAGCAGTTCTTC.

V usage is TRBV25-1 and J usage is TRBJ1-3; TRBD1 matches 7 bases. The CDR3 has 14 residues. Germline CDR1 is MGHDK and CDR2 is SYGVNS. V lost 10 bases and J lost 1; bases outside the gene matches: 7. CDR3 in DNA: TGTGCCATACACGGACAGGCGTCTGGAAACACCATATATTTT. It specifies CAIHGQASGNTIYF.

The J gene is TRBJ2-3, the V gene TRBV6-4, with 8 bases that match TRBD2. Germline CDR1 MRHNA, CDR2 SNTAGT. V lost 0 bases and J lost 1; bases outside the gene matches: 0. The CDR3 consists of 15 residues. Here the CDR3 DNA reads TGTGCCAGCAGTGACTCTAGCGGGGGCACAGATACGCAGTATTTT. Protein: CASSDSSGGTDTQYF.

The rearrangement links TRBV19 to TRBJ1-1; D is ambiguous. Trimming pared 9 bases from V and 0 bases from J, leaving 14 bases between. The CDR3 contains 14 residues. Germline assignment: CDR1 LNHDA and CDR2 SQIVND (reference sequence). CDR3 sequence: CASRLEYMNTEAFF. DNA of the CDR3: TGTGCCAGCAGGTTGGAGTATATGAACACTGAAGCTTTCTTT.

The chain recombines TRBV5-5 with TRBJ1-2; 10 nucleotides match TRBD1. The CDR3 is 13 residues long. The J segment lost 7 bases and the V segment lost 4 bases, leaving 4 bases of the junction unmatched. Germline lookup yields CDR1 SGHKS and CDR2 YYEKEE (reference sequence). DNA of the CDR3: TGTGCCAGCAGCGCAGGGACAGGGGCTGGCTACACCTTC. Protein sequence: CASSAGTGAGYTF.

This sequence joins TRBV19 and TRBJ1-5, with TRBD1 matching 7 bases. J gave up 0 bases and V 3 bases, and 5 bases lay outside the gene matches. This CDR3 contains 16 residues. The V gene's germline CDR1 is LNHDA and CDR2 SQIVND (reference sequence). CDR3 loop: CASSIGTAFSNQPQHF. CDR3 nucleotide sequence: TGTGCCAGTAGTATTGGGACAGCCTTTAGCAATCAGCCCCAGCATTTT.

This chain uses TRBV4-2 with TRBJ1-1; no clear D gene. In germline, CDR1 is LGHNA, CDR2 YNFKEQ. This CDR3 has 13 residues. V dropped 1 base and J dropped 0 bases, with 3 bases sitting between them. DNA of the CDR3: TGTGCCAGCAGCCAAGCGGTGAACACTGAAGCTTTCTTT. Translated, it gives CASSQAVNTEAFF.

J is TRBJ1-1 and V is TRBV19; D unresolved. The CDR3 sequence is 13 residues long. Deletions cut 3 bases from V and 3 bases from J, with 8 bases between. Germline-derived CDR1 and CDR2 are LNHDA and SQIVND (reference sequence). Here the CDR3 reads CASSIGGHTEAFF. In DNA form, the CDR3 reads TGTGCCAGTAGTATTGGAGGTCACACTGAAGCTTTCTTT.

CDR3 in DNA: TGTGCCAGCAGAGGGACAGGGGCTGGAAACACCATATATTTT. This translates into CASRGTGAGNTIYF. The chain carries TRBV6-1 and TRBJ1-3, with 10 bases matching TRBD1. Germline CDR1 reads MNHNS; CDR2 reads SASEGT. The CDR3 has 14 amino acids. V was pared by 6 bases and J by 2 bases, with 1 base of the junction left unmatched.

The gene calls are TRBV15 and TRBJ2-3; a weak D match, TRBD2 (6 bases). Between the trimmed V and J ends, which lost 0 bases and 3 bases, there was a span of 10 bases. Germline assignment: CDR1 LNHNV and CDR2 YYDKDF (reference sequence). The CDR3 consists of 15 residues. The CDR3 nucleotides are TGTGCCACCAGCAGAGAGGGGGGTAAGACAGATACGCAGTATTTT. Translation gives CATSREGGKTDTQYF.

This clone was found a few times. This sequence joins TRBV5-1 and TRBJ1-6, with a possible D match to TRBD1 (5 bases). The germline CDR1 and CDR2 sequences are SGHRS and YFSETQ. The CDR3 is made up of 15 amino acids. Trimming left V 1 base short and J 7 bases short, with 12 bases between. In DNA form, the CDR3 reads TGCGCCAGCAGCTTGTTATGGGGCCGGAATTCACCCCTCCACTTT. This codes for CASSLLWGRNSPLHF. The full variable domain, completed using reference TRBV5-1 and TRBJ1-6, is KAGVTQTPRYLIKTRGQQVTLSCSPISGHRSVSWYQQTPGQGLQFLFEYFSETQRNKGNFPGRFSGRQFSNSRSEMNVSTLELGDSALYLCASSLLWGRNSPLHFGNGTRLTVT.

This clone was detected only once. The chain employs TRBV11-3 and TRBJ2-2, with 7 bases identical to TRBD2. Trimming at V came to 5 bases and at J to 4 bases, leaving 7 bases not matched to a gene. Germline V CDR1 and CDR2: SGHNT, YENEEA. The CDR3 runs to 15 residues. The CDR3 is CASSPGGLFTGELFF. The CDR3 DNA reads as TGTGCCAGCAGCCCGGGGGGACTATTCACCGGGGAGCTGTTTTTT.

This clone has only one observation. The chain joins TRBV2 to TRBJ1-6, with D tentatively TRBD1 (6 bases). This CDR3 comprises 13 residues. Germline V gene lookup returns CDR1 SNHLY and CDR2 FYNNEI. Trimming took off 6 bases at V and 5 bases at J, with 8 bases between the two ends. This CDR3 reads CASSQGNNSPLHF. The CDR3 bases are TGTGCCAGCAGCCAGGGGAATAATTCACCCCTCCACTTT.

This rearrangement joins TRBV11-2 to TRBJ2-3; a possible D gene is TRBD1 (6 bases). The germline V and J ends were trimmed by 0 bases and 2 bases, with 12 bases remaining between them. The germline CDR1 and CDR2 sequences are SGHAT and FQNNGV. The CDR3 is 16 residues long. CDR3 sequence reads: CASSLDPQGSTDTQYF. The CDR3 nucleotides read TGTGCCAGCAGCTTAGACCCCCAGGGGTCCACAGATACGCAGTATTTT.

This sequence joins TRBV13 and TRBJ2-3; the match to TRBD1 covers 9 bases. There are 16 residues in the CDR3. Germline CDR1 reads PRHDT; CDR2 reads FYEKMQ (reference sequence). With 3 bases clipped from V and 6 bases from J, the junction kept 10 bases outside the gene matches. In nucleotides, the CDR3 is TGTGCCAGCAGCTTTAAATGGGACAGGGACAGGGATACGCAGTATTTT. Encoded protein: CASSFKWDRDRDTQYF.

The CDR3 here is CASSSRAGGENTEAFF. The CDR3 nucleotides are TGTGCCAGCAGCTCGAGGGCAGGGGGGGAGAACACTGAAGCTTTCTTT. V is TRBV5-5 and J is TRBJ1-1; 7 bases align to TRBD1. CDR1 and CDR2 from the germline V gene are SGHKS and YYEKEE (reference sequence). V shed 3 bases, J shed 1 base, and the junction held 9 bases outside the gene matches. There are 16 residues in the CDR3.

This clone was observed a few times. The chain has TRBV7-2 and TRBJ2-7; weak D call: TRBD1 (5 bases). Between the trimmed V and J ends, which lost 4 bases and 1 base, there was a span of 11 bases. There are 14 residues in the CDR3. The germline V gene encodes CDR1 SGHTA and CDR2 FQGNSA. Here the CDR3 reads CASSSRAGSYEQYF. The CDR3 DNA is TGTGCCAGCAGCTCCAGGGCCGGGTCCTACGAGCAGTACTTC.

The V and J genes are TRBV7-8 and TRBJ1-5; TRBD1 aligns across 8 bases. The CDR3 spans 19 residues. Germline-derived CDR1 and CDR2 are SGHVS and FQNEAQ. The V segment lost 1 base and the J segment 5 bases; nucleotides outside the gene matches: 16. In DNA form, the CDR3 reads TGTGCCAGCAGCTTAGATCCCTCGCCAAGCGAGACAGGGGATCAGCCCCAGCATTTT. This encodes CASSLDPSPSETGDQPQHF.

This clone appeared a single time. This sequence joins TRBV6-6 and TRBJ1-1; D gene ambiguous. Germline CDR1 is MNHNY and CDR2 is SVGAGI (reference sequence). The CDR3 length is 14 residues. V dropped 5 bases and J dropped 5 bases, with 15 bases sitting between them. CDR3 loop: CASSRGPGGTEAFF. For the CDR3, the DNA is TGTGCCAGCAGTCGCGGACCCGGTGGGACTGAAGCTTTCTTT.

The J gene is TRBJ2-7, the V gene TRBV15; tentatively, D is TRBD2 (5 bases). The germline V gene has CDR1 LNHNV and CDR2 YYDKDF (reference sequence). The CDR3 has 14 residues. V shed 0 bases and J shed 3 bases, with 9 bases lying between them. The CDR3 region is CATSRDQGGYEQYF. The CDR3 DNA reads TGTGCCACCAGCAGAGATCAAGGAGGCTACGAGCAGTACTTC.

V usage is TRBV29-1 and J usage is TRBJ2-7; 7 nucleotides line up with TRBD1. The CDR3 consists of 13 residues. Germline V gene lookup returns CDR1 SQVTM and CDR2 ANQGSEA. V dropped 2 bases and J dropped 6; count of bases not matched to a gene: 7. This CDR3 is CSVESTGEPEQYF. DNA for the CDR3: TGCAGCGTTGAAAGCACAGGGGAACCCGAGCAGTACTTC.

The CDR3 region is CASSEGTSIGDEQFF. Here the CDR3 DNA reads TGTGCCAGCAGTGAAGGGACTTCAATAGGCGATGAGCAGTTCTTC. J is TRBJ2-1 and V is TRBV6-1; TRBD2 might be the D (5 bases). This CDR3 is built from 15 residues. Germline V lookup: CDR1 MNHNS, CDR2 SASEGT. Trimming removed 1 base at V and 8 bases at J, with 15 bases between.